One T cell receptor beta chain is described in this entry. These data originate in a study of blood T cell repertoires in COVID-19. Per the original data handling: Reference gene primer amplification yielded estimated nucleated cell counts. Here immunoSEQ multiplex PCR was the method, and the copy in TCRdb shows in-frame clones only, minus some. That table supplies the V and J calls and clone size; D and trimming were determined from the DNA. The repertoire has roughly 100,000 clones, about 75% of them found once; the top ten carry roughly a fifth. The CDR3 covers 14 residues. Germline V gene sequence: CDR1 MNHNY, CDR2 SVGAGI (reference sequence). V lost 7 bases to trimming and J lost 3 bases, with 16 bases between them.

The sequencing sample was made of peripheral blood. This chain links TRBV6-6 with TRBJ2-7; a weak D match, TRBD1 (5 bases). This TCR came from an older woman with acute or convalescent COVID-19. CDR3 amino acids: CASTRQPSNYEQYF. In DNA, the CDR3 is TGTGCCAGCACACGACAGCCGTCCAACTACGAGCAGTACTTC.